These T cell receptor beta chains were read from a single sample in a study of response to subunit inactivated influenza vaccine. TCRdb ran MiXCR on the RT-PCR reads and lists one entry per CDR3 protein. The table records under 200,000 distinct CDR3 sequences, about 12% of them present only once. The same sample was also used in a study of T cells expressing NK-cell markers.

The sample in question was CD8+ T cells sorted from PBMCs, obtained 12 days after vaccination. The receptors derive from a man between 45 and 60 years old who received an inactivated influenza vaccine. The CDR3 runs from the conserved cysteine through the conserved F or W. A D gene is named only where the DNA matches it firmly. Only some rows state a clone size, as once, few, many or a class for expanded clones.

d_call j_call v_call clone_size cdr3_nt cdr3_aa
. TRBJ2-7 TRBV5-1 . TGCGCCAGCAGCTATTTATCTGAAAGACACTGGTACGAGCAGTACTTC CASSYLSERHWYEQYF
TRBD1 TRBJ2-5 TRBV4-1 . TGCGCCAGCAGCCAACCTCCCGGGACAGGGGTAAGGGAGACCCAGTACTTC CASSQPPGTGVRETQYF
. TRBJ2-2 TRBV4-1 few TGCGCCAGCAGCCTAGGGCCCTCCCGCCCCGGGGAGCTGTTTTTT CASSLGPSRPGELFF
. TRBJ1-1 TRBV20-1 . TGCAGTGCAAAGGACGTATCGAACACTGAAGCTTTCTTT CSAKDVSNTEAFF
. TRBJ2-1 TRBV20-1 few TGCAGTGCTAACAGGGTCTACTCCTACAATGAGCAGTTCTTC CSANRVYSYNEQFF
TRBD2 TRBJ2-7 TRBV4-1 . TGCGCCAGCAGCCAAGGGGGGGGGATTGCCTACGAGCAGTACTTC CASSQGGGIAYEQYF
. TRBJ2-1 TRBV18 many TGTGCCAGCTCACCACCCGGGGGATCGTACAATGAGCAGTTCTTC CASSPPGGSYNEQFF
. TRBJ2-2 TRBV20-1 many TGCAGTGTTCCGCGCGCGAACACCGGGGAGCTGTTTTTT CSVPRANTGELFF
. TRBJ1-1 TRBV7-2 . TGTGCCAGCAGCTTAGCTGACACAGTGAACACTGAAGCTTTCTTT CASSLADTVNTEAFF
TRBD1 TRBJ2-3 TRBV27 many TGTGCCAGCAGTTTATCGAATACAGGGGCAGATACGCAGTATTTT CASSLSNTGADTQYF
. TRBJ2-7 TRBV27 . TGTGCCAGCAGTCAGTTAGGGGGTCGCGTCGTGCAGTACTTC CASSQLGGRVVQYF
TRBD1 TRBJ2-7 TRBV5-5 . TGTGCCAGCAGCTTGGCTTGGACAGGGGGAACGAACGAGCAGTACTTC CASSLAWTGGTNEQYF
TRBD1 TRBJ2-7 TRBV6-5 few TGTGCCAGCAGTTACTCGACGGGACAGGGTTACGAGCAGTACTTC CASSYSTGQGYEQYF
. TRBJ2-5 TRBV2 . TGTGCCAGCAGAGATCAGACAGGTGCTCGAGAGACCCAGTACTTC CASRDQTGARETQYF
TRBD1 TRBJ1-2 TRBV6-5 few TGTGCCAGCAGTTACGGAGGGACAGGGGGCGTCTATGGCTACACCTTC CASSYGGTGGVYGYTF
. TRBJ2-3 TRBV7-8 few TGTGCCAGCAGCTTAGTGCAGGTCACAGATACGCAGTATTTT CASSLVQVTDTQYF
TRBD2 TRBJ2-3 TRBV29-1 . TGCAGCGTTGAACCTACTAGCGGGAGGGCTGCAGATACGCAGTATTTT CSVEPTSGRAADTQYF
TRBD1 TRBJ2-7 TRBV29-1 many TGCAGCGTGGACACCGGGACAGGCCTTTTTGAGCAGTACTTC CSVDTGTGLFEQYF
TRBD1 TRBJ2-5 TRBV4-3 . TGCGCCAGCAGCCAAGAGGACAGGGTTGCAGAGACCCAGTACTTC CASSQEDRVAETQYF
. TRBJ2-7 TRBV27 few TGTGCCAGCAGTTTACTAGCTAGCGAGTACGAGCAGTACTTC CASSLLASEYEQYF
. TRBJ2-1 TRBV29-1 many TGCAGCGTTCTCCAGGACTCCTACAATGAGCAGTTCTTC CSVLQDSYNEQFF
. TRBJ2-7 TRBV6-6 many TGTGCCAGCAAGAAGGAGAGGTCCTACGAGCAGTACTTC CASKKERSYEQYF
TRBD1 TRBJ2-5 TRBV28 many TGTGCCAGCAGTCCTACCGGGACAGGGATACAAGAGACCCAGTACTTC CASSPTGTGIQETQYF
TRBD2 TRBJ2-1 TRBV27 . TGTGCCAGCAGTTTAGGTGGCGGGGGGGCCACTGAGCAGTTCTTC CASSLGGGGATEQFF
. TRBJ1-1 TRBV10-2 few TGCGCCAGCAGTGAGTCGCAGCGAGGGTTTGACACTGAAGCTTTCTTT CASSESQRGFDTEAFF
TRBD2 TRBJ2-7 TRBV11-2 . TGTGCCAGCAGCGAAACCGGGACTAGCGGGAGGTACGAGCAGTACTTC CASSETGTSGRYEQYF
TRBD2 TRBJ2-5 TRBV6-1 . TGTGCCAGCAGTCTAGCGGGAGGCTACCAAGAGACCCAGTACTTC CASSLAGGYQETQYF
. TRBJ1-1 TRBV28 few TGTGCCAGCAGTTTGGGGGACCCGGGAACTGAAGCTTTCTTT CASSLGDPGTEAFF
. TRBJ2-2 TRBV6-5 . TGTGCCAGCAGTTACTCTTCGGTCCCGGAGCTGTTTTTT CASSYSSVPELFF
. TRBJ2-1 TRBV12-3/TRBV12-4 many TGTGCCAGCAGTGCCTTGAGGGCTCCAGGGGACAATGAGCAGTTCTTC CASSALRAPGDNEQFF
. TRBJ2-6 TRBV29-1 few TGCAGCGTTGAAAGGGGGGACACCCTCTCTGGGGCCAACGTCCTGACTTTC CSVERGDTLSGANVLTF
TRBD2 TRBJ2-3 TRBV24-1 few TGTGCCACCAGTGATTTGTCGACTAGCGGGAGAGGTACAGATACGCAGTATTTT CATSDLSTSGRGTDTQYF
. TRBJ2-1 TRBV4-3 few TGCGCCAGCAGCCAAACCGGGCCCCTACACCATGAGCAGTTCTTC CASSQTGPLHHEQFF
. TRBJ2-6 TRBV6-5 . TGTGCCAGCAGTTACTACGCCACCTACTCTGGGGCCAACGTCCTGACTTTC CASSYYATYSGANVLTF
TRBD1 TRBJ1-4 TRBV9 . TGTGCCAGCAGCGCCGGGGGACAGGGTAACGAAAAACAGTTTTTT CASSAGGQGNEKQFF
. TRBJ2-5 TRBV27 few TGTGCCAGCAGTCCCATTGGAGGTGGGGAGACCCAGTACTTC CASSPIGGGETQYF
. TRBJ2-1 TRBV14 few TGTGCCAGCAGCCAAATACAGGGCCCCTACAATGAGCAGTTCTTC CASSQIQGPYNEQFF
TRBD2 TRBJ2-3 TRBV10-3 many TGTGCCATCAGTATGACTAGCGGGAGTGCAGATACGCAGTATTTT CAISMTSGSADTQYF
. TRBJ2-1 TRBV20-1 few TGCAGTGCTAGAGAGGGTACTTACAATGAGCAGTTCTTC CSAREGTYNEQFF
. TRBJ2-7 TRBV29-1 few TGCAGCGCCCAACGAAGGGGGAGGGACGAGCAGTACTTC CSAQRRGRDEQYF
TRBD1 TRBJ1-4 TRBV11-2 . TGTGCCAGCAGCTCCCAAGACAGGGGGAATGAAAAACTGTTTTTT CASSSQDRGNEKLFF
. TRBJ2-2 TRBV20-1 few TGCAGTGCTAGAGATTTCGGCAGCACCGGGGAGCTGTTTTTT CSARDFGSTGELFF
. TRBJ2-2 TRBV6-5 . TGTGCCACTAGGGCGGCCGGGGAGCTGTTTTTT CATRAAGELFF
. TRBJ2-2 TRBV9 few TGTGCCAGCAGTGCCAGGGCGGTTACCGGGGAGCTGTTTTTT CASSARAVTGELFF
. TRBJ2-2 TRBV7-9 many TGTGCCAGTGGTTGGGCCGGGGAGCTGTTTTTT CASGWAGELFF
. TRBJ2-1 TRBV29-1 . TGCAGCGTCTATGCCCTGGCGGCCGAGGGAACCTACAATGAGCAGTTCTTC CSVYALAAEGTYNEQFF
. TRBJ2-5 TRBV20-1 . TGCAGTGCTAGAGACCCGTTTGGTCAAGAGACCCAGTACTTC CSARDPFGQETQYF
TRBD1 TRBJ2-5 TRBV2 . TGTGCCAGCAGGGAGTCCCCCGGGACAGAAGAGACCCAGTACTTC CASRESPGTEETQYF
. TRBJ2-1 TRBV7-6 . TGTGCCAGCAGCTTAACGGACGTGGGGGATCACAATGAGCAGTTCTTC CASSLTDVGDHNEQFF
TRBD2 TRBJ2-3 TRBV6-1 . TGTGCCAGCAGTCCATCGAGCGGGGGAGCTACAGATACGCAGTATTTT CASSPSSGGATDTQYF
. TRBJ2-2 TRBV4-3 . TGCGCCAGCAGCCAAGGGGACTCTTACACCGGGGAGCTGTTTTTT CASSQGDSYTGELFF
. TRBJ1-2 TRBV7-8 . TGTGCCAGCAGCTTAGGGGTGGAGGGGAGGAGGGATGGCTACACCTTC CASSLGVEGRRDGYTF
TRBD2 TRBJ2-1 TRBV29-1 few TGCAGCGGAACCGGACTAGCGTATGACAATGAGCAGTTCTTC CSGTGLAYDNEQFF
. TRBJ2-2 TRBV25-1 few TGTGCCAGCAGTGAAGGACCCCCCGGGGAGCTGTTTTTT CASSEGPPGELFF
. TRBJ2-1 TRBV7-9 few TGTGCCAGCAGCCCAACCTATGAGCAGTTCTTC CASSPTYEQFF
. TRBJ2-6 TRBV28 . TGTGCCAGCAGTTCTCGCTCTGGGGCCAACGTCCTGACTTTC CASSSRSGANVLTF
. TRBJ2-5 TRBV10-3 . TGTGCCATCGGGTACCAAGAGACCCAGTACTTC CAIGYQETQYF
. TRBJ2-3 TRBV27 few TGTGCCAGCAGTCCCCTTCGCACAGATACGCAGTATTTT CASSPLRTDTQYF
. TRBJ2-1 TRBV2 many TGTGCCAGCAGTGCAGGGAGAAATGAGCAGTTCTTC CASSAGRNEQFF
. TRBJ2-6 TRBV7-9 few TGTGCCAGCAGCTTAGCGATAAGCTCTGGGGCCAACGTCCTGACTTTC CASSLAISSGANVLTF